The 16 T cell receptor beta chains below come from one sample, sequenced in a study of cytomegalovirus exposure and HLA in healthy donors. The PCR was carried out with 60 Vbeta primers and 13 Jbeta primers. Data came from immunoSEQ multiplex PCR; TCRdb stores just in-frame clones and leaves some out. The repertoire consists of some 180,000 clones, with 80% to 90% occurring once and the leading ten covering around 2.5%. Sequencing was performed on PBMCs. The receptors were gathered from a man aged 25 to 40 in good health and CMV-seropositive.

The V call is TRBV27, the J call TRBJ2-7, with 9 bases identical to TRBD1. V was clipped by 3 bases and J by 4 bases; unmatched bases: 4. Germline CDR1 MNHEY, CDR2 SMNVEV (reference sequence). There are 14 residues in the CDR3. CDR3 loop: CASSLTGTGYEQYV. The CDR3 DNA follows: TGTGCCAGCAGTTTGACCGGGACAGGGTACGAGCAGTACGTC.

The V gene is TRBV9, the J gene TRBJ2-5, with 7 bases fitting TRBD2. J gave up 5 bases and V 4 bases, and 8 bases lay outside the gene matches. This CDR3 has 14 amino acids. Germline V CDR1 and CDR2: SGDLS, YYNGEE. The CDR3 DNA reads TGTGCCAGCAGCAGGAGGGAGGGCCGCGAGACCCAGTACTTC. This sequence encodes CASSRREGRETQYF.

The chain's CDR3 is CASSLWDSSGNTIYF. For the CDR3, the DNA is TGTGCCAGCAGCCTGTGGGACAGCTCTGGAAACACCATATATTTT. This chain links TRBV7-2 with TRBJ1-3, with 7 positions matching TRBD1. The V and J ends lost 5 bases and 0 bases, in that order; junction bases with no gene match: 4. Looked up from germline, CDR1 is SGHTA and CDR2 is FQGNSA. CDR3 length equals 15 residues.

V is TRBV5-1 and J is TRBJ2-3; possible D gene TRBD1, 6 bases. Germline-derived CDR1 and CDR2 are SGHRS and YFSETQ. The CDR3 covers 14 residues. Trimming took 3 bases from V and 0 from J, leaving 8 bases between them. The CDR3 is CASSSDSSTDTQYF. CDR3 DNA: TGCGCCAGCAGCTCGGACAGTAGCACAGATACGCAGTATTTT.

This chain uses TRBV5-1 with TRBJ2-3, with 9 bases matching TRBD2. The CDR3 spans 16 residues. The J segment lost 6 bases and the V segment lost 2 bases, leaving 10 bases of the junction unmatched. The germline V gene has CDR1 SGHRS and CDR2 YFSETQ. Written as DNA, the CDR3 is TGCGCCAGCAGCTTTTCCGGCGGGGGGGCACTTGATACGCAGTATTTT. Translation: CASSFSGGGALDTQYF.

The chain has TRBV7-3 and TRBJ2-2, with D tentatively TRBD2 (7 bases). V was pared by 7 bases and J by 3 bases, with 12 bases between. CDR3 length: 14 amino acids. Germline V gives CDR1 SGHTA, CDR2 FQGTGA. CDR3 in DNA: TGTGCCAGCAAAAGCGGGACACACACCGGGGAGCTGTTTTTT. Its translation is CASKSGTHTGELFF. The full variable domain, its missing parts supplied by reference TRBV7-3 and TRBJ2-2, is GAGVSQTPSNKVTEKGKYVELRCDPISGHTALYWYRQSLGQGPEFLIYFQGTGAADDSGLPNDRFFAVRPEGSVSTLKIQRTERGDSAVYLCASKSGTHTGELFFGEGSRLTVL.

V and J are TRBV27 and TRBJ1-1, with a weak D call TRBD1 (5 bases). The CDR3 contains 14 residues. The germline V and J ends were trimmed by 5 bases and 3 bases, with 13 bases remaining between them. Germline values: CDR1 MNHEY, CDR2 SMNVEV (reference sequence). As DNA, the CDR3 is TGTGCCAGCAGTAACTCCGGGACTCACACTGAAGCTTTCTTT. Protein product: CASSNSGTHTEAFF.

The count of this clone is one. This sequence joins TRBV5-6 and TRBJ1-2, with 8 nucleotides matching TRBD1. J was trimmed by 4 bases and V by 2 bases; bases with no gene match: 1. Per the germline V gene, CDR1 is SGHDT and CDR2 is YYEEEE. This CDR3 has 13 amino acids. DNA of the CDR3: TGTGCCAGCAGCTTCCAGGGGGCCTATGGCTACACCTTC. It codes for CASSFQGAYGYTF.

This rearrangement joins TRBV6-6 to TRBJ2-1, with D unresolved. Germline CDR1 reads MNHNY; CDR2 reads SVGAGI (reference sequence). V was clipped by 5 bases and J by 3 bases, with 11 bases between them. The CDR3 length is 14 residues. CDR3 in amino acids: CASSPTSSYNEQFF. The DNA of the CDR3 is TGTGCCAGCAGTCCCACCTCTAGCTACAATGAGCAGTTCTTC.

This sequence joins TRBV4-3 and TRBJ1-1; 7 bases match TRBD1. CDR1 LGHNA and CDR2 YSLEER come from the germline V gene. With 4 bases clipped from V and 1 base from J, the junction kept 3 bases outside the gene matches. The CDR3 sequence is 14 residues long. The CDR3 DNA reads as TGCGCCAGCAGCCGAGGGACAGCGAACACTGAAGCTTTCTTT. Amino acids: CASSRGTANTEAFF.

The chain joins TRBV27 to TRBJ2-1; possible D gene TRBD2, 5 bases. V lost 8 bases, J lost 4 bases, and 18 bases lay in between. The CDR3 contains 15 residues. Germline V lookup: CDR1 MNHEY, CDR2 SMNVEV (reference sequence). The DNA of the CDR3 is TGTGCCAGCGGCACTCTAGCACAACCTTACAATGAGCAGTTCTTC. Its protein product is CASGTLAQPYNEQFF.

The V gene is TRBV13, the J gene TRBJ1-4; 7 positions match TRBD1. The CDR3 covers 15 residues. The junction had 8 bases not matched to a gene; V was cut back by 5 bases and J by 5 bases. Germline-derived CDR1 and CDR2 are PRHDT and FYEKMQ (reference sequence). CDR3 in amino acids: CASSATGTENEKLFF. The CDR3 nucleotides read TGTGCCAGCAGCGCAACCGGGACAGAAAATGAAAAACTGTTTTTT.

This chain links TRBV5-8 with TRBJ2-7, with D possibly TRBD1 on 5 matching bases. The V gene's germline CDR1 is SGHTS and CDR2 YDEGEE. Trimming shortened V by 2 bases and J by 2 bases, and 14 bases separated the two germline ends. This CDR3 region has 15 residues. This CDR3 is CASSFKAGRPYEQYF. DNA of the CDR3: TGTGCCAGCAGCTTTAAAGCAGGGCGTCCCTACGAGCAGTACTTC.

The CDR3, as DNA: TGCGCCAGCAGCCAAGCGGGAGGGCGGAACACCGGGGAGCTGTTTTTT. This gives the protein CASSQAGGRNTGELFF. This sequence joins TRBV4-1 and TRBJ2-2; 8 bases fit TRBD2. After removal of 1 base from V and 1 base from J, the junction contained 2 bases not matched to a gene. Germline CDR1 is MGHRA and CDR2 is YSYEKL. The CDR3 has 16 amino acids.

The rearrangement uses TRBV9 and TRBJ1-4, with TRBD1 identical over 7 bases. Germline trimming cut 4 bases from V and 5 bases from J; bases unmatched to any gene: 5. The CDR3 spans 14 residues. Looked up from germline, CDR1 is SGDLS and CDR2 is YYNGEE. The CDR3: CASSRTGENEKLFF. CDR3 bases: TGTGCCAGCAGCCGGACAGGAGAAAATGAAAAACTGTTTTTT.

This chain uses TRBV7-9 with TRBJ2-2; a possible D gene is TRBD1 (5 bases). This CDR3 is built from 16 residues. Germline V lookup: CDR1 SEHNR, CDR2 FQNEAQ (reference sequence). The germline V and J ends were trimmed by 5 bases and 6 bases, with 19 bases remaining between them. Here the CDR3 DNA reads TGTGCCAGCAGCCCTAGTGGGCAGGGTATCTCCGGGGAGCTGTTTTTT. Amino acids: CASSPSGQGISGELFF.